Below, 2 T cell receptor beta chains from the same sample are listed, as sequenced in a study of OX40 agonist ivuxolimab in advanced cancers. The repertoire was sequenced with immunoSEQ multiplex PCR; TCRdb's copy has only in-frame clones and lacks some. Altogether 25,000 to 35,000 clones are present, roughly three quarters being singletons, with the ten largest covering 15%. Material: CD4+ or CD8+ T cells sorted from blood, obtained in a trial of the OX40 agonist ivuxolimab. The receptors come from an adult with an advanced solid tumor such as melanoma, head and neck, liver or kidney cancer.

The CDR3 DNA reads TGCGCCAGCAGCTTGTGGGGACTAGCGGGGAGCTCCTACGAGCAGTACTTC. Amino acid sequence: CASSLWGLAGSSYEQYF. The chain joins TRBV5-1 to TRBJ2-7, with 13 nucleotides matching TRBD2. The CDR3 spans 17 residues. The ends lost 1 base at V and 0 bases at J; junction bases unmatched: 4. Germline V gene lookup returns CDR1 SGHRS and CDR2 YFSETQ.

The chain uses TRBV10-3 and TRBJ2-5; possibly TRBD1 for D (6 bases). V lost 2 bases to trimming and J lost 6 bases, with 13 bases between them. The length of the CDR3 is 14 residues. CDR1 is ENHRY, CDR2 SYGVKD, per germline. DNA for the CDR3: TGTGCCATCAGTGAGGGGGCAGGGGTAAAGACCCAGTACTTC. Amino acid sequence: CAISEGAGVKTQYF.